A single sample is the source of the 30 T cell receptor beta chains below, sequenced in a study of control samples from healthy donors and cancer patients. Sequencing was performed with immunoSEQ multiplex PCR; in TCRdb, only in-frame clones are kept and a portion is missing. The sample records some 200,000 clones, about 93% being singletons. Material for sequencing was blood. These receptors originate from a man between 18 and 35 years old in good health.

The rearrangement links TRBV7-3 to TRBJ2-1; TRBD2 matches 8 bases. Germline CDR1 is SGHTA and CDR2 is FQGTGA. The CDR3 extends over 15 amino acids. Trimming removed 5 bases from V and 3 bases from J; junction bases left unmatched: 6. The CDR3 region is CASSPHLAGYNEQFF. In DNA form, the CDR3 reads TGTGCCAGCAGCCCCCACCTAGCGGGCTACAATGAGCAGTTCTTC.

J is TRBJ2-5 and V is TRBV2, with 9 bases identical to TRBD2. J lost 2 bases, V lost 5 bases, and 3 bases had no gene match. Germline loops: CDR1 SNHLY, CDR2 FYNNEI. CDR3 length equals 14 residues. The CDR3 spells CASSLAGVQETQYF. The CDR3 DNA is TGTGCCAGCAGTTTAGCGGGGGTACAAGAGACCCAGTACTTC.

The rearrangement joins TRBV25-1 to TRBJ2-7, with D possibly matching TRBD1 (6 bases). The V and J ends lost 3 bases and 5 bases respectively, with 8 bases between them. The CDR3 is 12 amino acids. Looked up from germline, CDR1 is MGHDK and CDR2 is SYGVNS. CDR3 DNA sequence: TGTGCCAGCAGTGAGACAGGTCACGAGCAGTACTTC. It codes for CASSETGHEQYF.

This chain joins TRBV30 and TRBJ2-7; TRBD1 is a possible D gene (6 bases). The V gene lost 4 bases and the J gene lost 13 bases, with 20 bases spanning the gap. Germline V gives CDR1 GTSNPN, CDR2 SVGIG (reference sequence). The CDR3 loop spans 12 amino acids. The CDR3 spells CAWTRDTPKTYF. CDR3 nucleotide sequence: TGTGCCTGGACCCGGGACACCCCAAAGACATACTTC. The full variable domain, rest sourced from reference TRBV30 and TRBJ2-7, is SQTIHQWPATLVQPVGSPLSLECTVEGTSNPNLYWYRQAAGRGLQLLFYSVGIGQISSEVPQNLSASRPQDRQFILSSKKLLLSDSGFYLCAWTRDTPKTYFGPGTRLTVT.

V and J are TRBV6-5 and TRBJ1-6; TRBD1 matches at 9 bases. This CDR3 comprises 15 residues. Germline CDR1 MNHEY, CDR2 SVGAGI. Trimming took 5 bases from V and 7 from J; bases not matched to a gene: 6. CDR3 protein: CASSTTGQGNSPLHF. CDR3 DNA: TGTGCCAGCAGTACGACTGGACAGGGGAATTCACCCCTCCACTTT.

The chain has TRBV18 and TRBJ1-6; D perhaps matches TRBD1 (5 bases). The V end lost 2 bases, the J end lost 10 bases, and 21 bases lay between the germline ends. This CDR3 has 17 amino acids. Germline V gives CDR1 KGHSH, CDR2 LQKENI. CDR3 residues: CASSPIKGAGIDSPLHF. As DNA, the CDR3 is TGTGCCAGCTCACCAATCAAAGGGGCAGGGATCGACTCACCCCTCCACTTT.

This chain uses TRBV7-3 with TRBJ1-1; TRBD1 matches at 8 bases. Germline trimming cut 2 bases from V and 4 bases from J; bases unmatched to any gene: 12. Germline V gives CDR1 SGHTA, CDR2 FQGTGA. The CDR3 length is 17 residues. In nucleotides, the CDR3 is TGTGCCAGCAGCTTAGGGGGATCCGGGACAGGCAGCACTGAAGCTTTCTTT. The encoded protein is CASSLGGSGTGSTEAFF.

The chain employs TRBV6-5 and TRBJ1-1; weak D call: TRBD1 (6 bases). This CDR3 is 15 amino acids long. V shed 3 bases and J shed 3 bases, with 14 bases lying between them. Germline-derived CDR1 and CDR2 are MNHEY and SVGAGI. The CDR3 DNA sequence: TGTGCCAGCAGTTATCCAGGGGCGGGGTACACTGAAGCTTTCTTT. This encodes CASSYPGAGYTEAFF.

This clone is a singleton in its sample. The J gene is TRBJ1-1, the V gene TRBV3-1 (or the pseudogene TRBV3-2); D unclear. CDR1 and CDR2 from the germline V gene are LGHDT and YNNKEL (reference sequence). The CDR3 contains 15 residues. Trimming pared 1 base from V and 1 base from J, leaving 10 bases between. CDR3 loop: CASSQVGQGNTEAFF. The CDR3 DNA sequence: TGTGCCAGCAGCCAAGTCGGGCAAGGGAACACTGAAGCTTTCTTT.

The V gene is TRBV6-5, the J gene TRBJ1-1; 7 bases are shared with TRBD1. CDR1 is MNHEY and CDR2 is SVGAGI in the germline V gene. CDR3 length equals 13 residues. V was clipped by 6 bases and J by 5 bases; unmatched bases: 6. This chain's CDR3 is CASRVQGWTEAFF. CDR3 nucleotides: TGTGCCAGCAGGGTACAGGGGTGGACTGAAGCTTTCTTT.

The V call is TRBV7-2, the J call TRBJ2-7; no reliable D call. Trimming removed 3 bases from V and 5 bases from J, with 11 bases in between. The germline V gene has CDR1 SGHTA and CDR2 FQGNSA. This CDR3 contains 13 residues. The CDR3 loop reads CASSFVRIHEQYF. The CDR3 nucleotides read TGTGCCAGCAGCTTTGTCAGGATCCACGAGCAGTACTTC.

The chain combines TRBV18 with TRBJ1-5, with D unresolved. The CDR3 extends over 13 amino acids. Germline V gene lookup returns CDR1 KGHSH and CDR2 LQKENI. V was cut by 5 bases and J by 5 bases, with 10 bases left in between. The CDR3 region has the DNA TGTGCCAGCTCAGCTCAGCAGGATCAGCCCCAGCATTTT. Translation: CASSAQQDQPQHF.

The CDR3 DNA reads TGTGCCAGCTCACCCACCCCGGGGAGAGACACCGGGGAGCTGTTTTTT. It codes for CASSPTPGRDTGELFF. The chain has TRBV18 and TRBJ2-2; D may be TRBD2 (5 bases). Germline assignment: CDR1 KGHSH and CDR2 LQKENI. The length of the CDR3 is 16 residues. The V gene lost 3 bases and the J gene lost 3 bases, with 14 bases spanning the gap.

The J gene is TRBJ1-1, the V gene TRBV7-9; maybe TRBD1 (5 bases). Looked up from germline, CDR1 is SEHNR and CDR2 is FQNEAQ (reference sequence). CDR3 length equals 14 residues. V lost 1 base and J 6 bases, leaving 12 bases between the germline ends. The CDR3 DNA reads TGTGCCAGCAGCTTAGGACAGAGCGAGTCTGAAGCTTTCTTT. This sequence encodes CASSLGQSESEAFF.

DNA of the CDR3: TGTGCCAGCAGGTTGACAGGAAACACTGAAGCTTTCTTT. Its translation: CASRLTGNTEAFF. The chain joins TRBV7-3 to TRBJ1-1; perhaps TRBD1 as D (6 bases). Trimming took off 6 bases at V and 2 bases at J, with 10 bases between the two ends. This CDR3 has 13 amino acids. The germline CDR1 and CDR2 sequences are SGHTA and FQGTGA.

The table lists this clone with a few counts. The chain is built from TRBV10-2 and TRBJ1-2, with D possibly matching TRBD1 (5 bases). Germline V gene sequence: CDR1 WSHSY, CDR2 SAAADI. V lost 6 bases to trimming and J lost 4 bases, with 9 bases between them. The CDR3 has 12 amino acids. CDR3 region: CASRKDSYGYTF. CDR3 coding DNA: TGCGCCAGCAGAAAAGACAGCTATGGCTACACCTTC.

The J gene is TRBJ2-5, the V gene TRBV29-1; 8 bases fit TRBD1. The J segment lost 5 bases and the V segment lost 4 bases, leaving 18 bases of the junction unmatched. CDR1 and CDR2 from the germline V gene are SQVTM and ANQGSEA. This CDR3 comprises 17 residues. CDR3 sequence (DNA): TGCAGCGTTGGGAGTTCTGGGACAGGCACTAAGGTGGAGACCCAGTACTTC. Protein product: CSVGSSGTGTKVETQYF. Together with reference TRBV29-1 and TRBJ2-5, the CDR3 gives the full variable domain: SAVISQKPSRDICQRGTSLTIQCQVDSQVTMMFWYRQQPGQSLTLIATANQGSEATYESGFVIDKFPISRPNLTFSTLTVSNMSPEDSSIYLCSVGSSGTGTKVETQYFGPGTRLLVL.

The J gene is TRBJ2-1, the V gene TRBV27; 9 nucleotides match TRBD1. The V segment lost 5 bases and the J segment 7 bases; nucleotides outside the gene matches: 12. This CDR3 is 16 amino acids long. The germline V gene encodes CDR1 MNHEY and CDR2 SMNVEV (reference sequence). The CDR3 loop is CASSPQGQGFGNEQFF. The CDR3 DNA sequence: TGTGCCAGCAGTCCCCAGGGACAGGGATTCGGGAATGAGCAGTTCTTC.

The chain combines TRBV7-3 with TRBJ2-3; D possibly corresponds to TRBD2 (5 bases). Trimming removed 11 bases at V and 0 bases at J, with 18 bases between. The CDR3 has 15 residues. Germline loops: CDR1 SGHTA, CDR2 FQGTGA. The CDR3, as DNA: TGTGCCCGGTCCCATAGCGCTTCTAGCACAGATACGCAGTATTTT. Amino acid sequence: CARSHSASSTDTQYF.

CDR3 nucleotide sequence: TGTGCCTGGACGACGACCCCGGAAAAACTGTTTTTT. Protein: CAWTTTPEKLFF. The chain uses TRBV30 and TRBJ1-4; D is ambiguous. The CDR3 consists of 12 residues. Looked up from germline, CDR1 is GTSNPN and CDR2 is SVGIG (reference sequence). V gave up 4 bases and J gave up 8 bases, with 11 bases separating them.

This rearrangement joins TRBV2 to TRBJ2-3; 12 nucleotides align to TRBD1. This CDR3 is built from 16 residues. V lost 2 bases, J lost 3 bases, and 3 bases stayed unmatched. Germline lookup yields CDR1 SNHLY and CDR2 FYNNEI. CDR3 coding DNA: TGTGCCAGCAGTGAAAGGGACAGGGGGCAGACAGATACGCAGTATTTT. Translating it yields CASSERDRGQTDTQYF.

This chain's CDR3 is CASSEAGAGQGEQYF. The CDR3 DNA sequence: TGTGCCAGCAGTGAAGCGGGAGCAGGGCAGGGCGAGCAGTACTTC. The V gene is TRBV2, the J gene TRBJ2-7; tentatively, D is TRBD1 or TRBD2 (5 bases each). This CDR3 contains 15 residues. V was clipped by 0 bases and J by 6 bases, with 15 bases between them. Germline CDR1 reads SNHLY; CDR2 reads FYNNEI.

The chain combines TRBV3-1 (or the pseudogene TRBV3-2) with TRBJ1-3; tentative D call: TRBD1 (6 bases). The CDR3 loop spans 14 amino acids. The germline V and J ends were trimmed by 2 bases and 4 bases, with 9 bases remaining between them. CDR1 is LGHDT and CDR2 is YNNKEL in the germline V gene (reference sequence). The CDR3 DNA follows: TGTGCCAGCAGCCAAATCAGGGGCGGAAACACCATATATTTT. Its protein is CASSQIRGGNTIYF.

The chain joins TRBV2 to TRBJ1-1; D gene uncertain. The CDR3 length is 13 residues. Germline lookup yields CDR1 SNHLY and CDR2 FYNNEI. V was clipped by 4 bases and J by 0 bases, with 6 bases between them. The chain's CDR3 is CASSVRLNTEAFF. The CDR3 bases are TGTGCCAGCAGTGTACGATTGAACACTGAAGCTTTCTTT.

The chain uses TRBV15 and TRBJ1-1, with D perhaps TRBD1 (5 bases). CDR1 is LNHNV and CDR2 is YYDKDF in the germline V gene (reference sequence). V shed 1 base and J shed 2 bases, with 8 bases lying between them. The CDR3 contains 14 residues. The CDR3 region has the DNA TGTGCCACCAGCAGAGGAGACAGCAACACTGAAGCTTTCTTT. Protein: CATSRGDSNTEAFF.

The rearrangement joins TRBV7-9 to TRBJ2-3, with 10 bases matching TRBD1. The V gene's germline CDR1 is SEHNR and CDR2 FQNEAQ (reference sequence). The CDR3 runs to 16 residues. Trimming took 2 bases from V and 0 from J; bases not matched to a gene: 2. In DNA form, the CDR3 reads TGTGCCAGCAGCTTAAGACAGGGGGCCAGCACAGATACGCAGTATTTT. Translating gives CASSLRQGASTDTQYF.

The chain joins TRBV6-1 to TRBJ2-2; unclear D gene. The germline CDR1 and CDR2 sequences are MNHNS and SASEGT. Trimming took 2 bases from V and 5 from J, leaving 6 bases between them. The CDR3 is 13 amino acids. The CDR3 protein is CASSEWLTGELFF. CDR3 DNA: TGTGCCAGCAGTGAATGGTTGACCGGGGAGCTGTTTTTT.

V gene TRBV6-6 combines with J gene TRBJ2-7; TRBD2 matches 9 bases. J lost 4 bases, V lost 2 bases, and 6 bases had no gene match. Germline-derived CDR1 and CDR2 are MNHNY and SVGAGI (reference sequence). The CDR3 contains 15 residues. The CDR3 region is CASSYRASGEYEQYF. CDR3 bases: TGTGCCAGCAGTTACCGGGCTAGCGGGGAGTACGAGCAGTACTTC.

The rearrangement links TRBV5-1 to TRBJ2-6; TRBD2 might be the D (6 bases). Germline values: CDR1 SGHRS, CDR2 YFSETQ. The CDR3 sequence is 17 residues long. The V gene lost 5 bases and the J gene lost 0 bases, with 15 bases spanning the gap. Here the CDR3 reads CASRSGTPFSGANVLTF. The DNA of the CDR3 is TGCGCCAGCAGATCCGGGACTCCCTTCTCTGGGGCCAACGTCCTGACTTTC.

CDR3 DNA sequence: TGTGCCAGCAGCTTAGTAAGGGCCGGGGAGCTGTTTTTT. Amino acids: CASSLVRAGELFF. The genes are TRBV11-2 and TRBJ2-2; no clear D. The germline gives CDR1 SGHAT, CDR2 FQNNGV. The CDR3 totals 13 residues. Deletions cut 1 base from V and 6 bases from J, with 6 bases between.